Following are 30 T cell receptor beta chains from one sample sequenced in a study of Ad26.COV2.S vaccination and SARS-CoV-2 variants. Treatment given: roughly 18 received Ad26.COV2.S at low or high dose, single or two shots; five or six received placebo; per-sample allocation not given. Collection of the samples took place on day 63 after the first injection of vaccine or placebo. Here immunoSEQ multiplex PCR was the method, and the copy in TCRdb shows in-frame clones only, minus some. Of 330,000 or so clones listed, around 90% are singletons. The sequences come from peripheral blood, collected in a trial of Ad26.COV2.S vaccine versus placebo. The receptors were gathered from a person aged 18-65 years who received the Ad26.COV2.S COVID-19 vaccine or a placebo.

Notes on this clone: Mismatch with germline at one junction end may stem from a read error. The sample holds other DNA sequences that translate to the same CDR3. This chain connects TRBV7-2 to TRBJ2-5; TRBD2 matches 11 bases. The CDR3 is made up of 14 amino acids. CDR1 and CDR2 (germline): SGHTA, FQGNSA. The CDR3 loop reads CASSLAGGGETQYF. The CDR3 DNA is TGTGCCAGCAGCCTAGCGGGGGGTGGAGAGACCCAGTACTTC.

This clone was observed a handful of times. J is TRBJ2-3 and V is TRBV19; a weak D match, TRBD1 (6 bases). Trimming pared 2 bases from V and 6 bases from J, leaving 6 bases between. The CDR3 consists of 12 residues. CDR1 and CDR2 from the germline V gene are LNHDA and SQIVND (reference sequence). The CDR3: CASSIRGDTQYF. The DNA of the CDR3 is TGTGCCAGTAGTATAAGGGGGGATACGCAGTATTTT.

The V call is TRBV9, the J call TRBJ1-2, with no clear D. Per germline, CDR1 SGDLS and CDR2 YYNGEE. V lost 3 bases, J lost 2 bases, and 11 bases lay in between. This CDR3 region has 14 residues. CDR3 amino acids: CASSGFTSNYGYTF. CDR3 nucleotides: TGTGCCAGCAGCGGATTTACAAGCAACTATGGCTACACCTTC.

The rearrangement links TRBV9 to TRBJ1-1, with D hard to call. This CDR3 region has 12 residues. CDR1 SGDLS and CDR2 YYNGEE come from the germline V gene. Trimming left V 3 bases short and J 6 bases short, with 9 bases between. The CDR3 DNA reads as TGTGCCAGCAGCGACCTCAGGTCTGAAGCTTTCTTT. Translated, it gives CASSDLRSEAFF.

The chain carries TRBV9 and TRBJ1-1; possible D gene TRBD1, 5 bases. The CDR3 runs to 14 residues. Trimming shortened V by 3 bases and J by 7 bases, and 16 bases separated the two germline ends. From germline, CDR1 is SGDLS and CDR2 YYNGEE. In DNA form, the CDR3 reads TGTGCCAGCAGCGGCCCTGGGGACGCAATTGAAGCTTTCTTT. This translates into CASSGPGDAIEAFF.

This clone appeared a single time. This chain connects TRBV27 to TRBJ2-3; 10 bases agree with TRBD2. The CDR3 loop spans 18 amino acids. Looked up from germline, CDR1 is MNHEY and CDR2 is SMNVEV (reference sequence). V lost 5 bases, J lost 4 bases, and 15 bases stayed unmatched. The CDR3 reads CASSPTPWLAGEADTQYF. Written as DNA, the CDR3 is TGTGCCAGCAGTCCTACCCCCTGGCTAGCGGGGGAGGCAGATACGCAGTATTTT.

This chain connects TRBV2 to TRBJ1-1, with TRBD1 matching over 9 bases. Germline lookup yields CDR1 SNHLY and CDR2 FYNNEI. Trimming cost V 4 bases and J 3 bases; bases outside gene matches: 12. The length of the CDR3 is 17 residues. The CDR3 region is CASSGTGTGKSDTEAFF. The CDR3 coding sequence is TGTGCCAGCAGTGGTACCGGGACAGGGAAATCTGACACTGAAGCTTTCTTT. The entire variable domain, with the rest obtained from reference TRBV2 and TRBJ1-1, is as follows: EPEVTQTPSHQVTQMGQEVILRCVPISNHLYFYWYRQILGQKVEFLVSFYNNEISEKSEIFDDQFSVERPDGSNFTLKIRSTKLEDSAMYFCASSGTGTGKSDTEAFFGQGTRLTVV.

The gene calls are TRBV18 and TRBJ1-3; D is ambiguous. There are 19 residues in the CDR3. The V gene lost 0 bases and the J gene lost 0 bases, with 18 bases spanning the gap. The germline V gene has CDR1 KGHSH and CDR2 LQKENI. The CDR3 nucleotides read TGTGCCAGCTCACCACCGGGAAGTTATTTCTTGGCCTCTGGAAACACCATATATTTT. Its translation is CASSPPGSYFLASGNTIYF.

The CDR3 DNA reads TGTGCCAGCAGCCAGGGAACTTCGGGCTATGGCTACACCTTC. It is translated as CASSQGTSGYGYTF. The gene calls are TRBV3-1 (or the pseudogene TRBV3-2) and TRBJ1-2; the D is unclear. In germline, CDR1 is LGHDT, CDR2 YNNKEL (reference sequence). This CDR3 contains 14 residues. Trimming took 3 bases from V and 4 from J, leaving 12 bases between them.

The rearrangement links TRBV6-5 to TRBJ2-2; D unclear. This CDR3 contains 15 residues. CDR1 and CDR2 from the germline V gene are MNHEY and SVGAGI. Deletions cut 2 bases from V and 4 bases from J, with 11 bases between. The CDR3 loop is CASSYGGSRTGELFF. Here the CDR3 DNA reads TGTGCCAGCAGTTACGGTGGAAGCCGCACCGGGGAGCTGTTTTTT.

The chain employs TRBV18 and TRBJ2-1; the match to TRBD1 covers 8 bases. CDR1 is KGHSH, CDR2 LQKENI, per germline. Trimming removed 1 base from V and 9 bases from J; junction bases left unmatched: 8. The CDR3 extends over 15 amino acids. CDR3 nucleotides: TGTGCCAGCTCACCACGGGAGACAGGGGTCGGTGAGCAGTTCTTC. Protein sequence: CASSPRETGVGEQFF.

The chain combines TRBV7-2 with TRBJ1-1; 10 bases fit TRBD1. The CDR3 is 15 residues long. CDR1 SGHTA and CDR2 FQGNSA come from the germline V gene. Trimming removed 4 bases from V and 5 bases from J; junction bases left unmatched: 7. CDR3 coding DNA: TGTGCCAGCAGCTCCCAGGACAGGGGGGGTACTGAAGCTTTCTTT. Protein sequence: CASSSQDRGGTEAFF. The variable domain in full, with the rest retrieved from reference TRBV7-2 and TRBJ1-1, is GAGVSQSPSNKVTEKGKDVELRCDPISGHTALYWYRQSLGQGLEFLIYFQGNSAPDKSGLPSDRFSAERTGGSVSTLTIQRTQQEDSAVYLCASSSQDRGGTEAFFGQGTRLTVV.

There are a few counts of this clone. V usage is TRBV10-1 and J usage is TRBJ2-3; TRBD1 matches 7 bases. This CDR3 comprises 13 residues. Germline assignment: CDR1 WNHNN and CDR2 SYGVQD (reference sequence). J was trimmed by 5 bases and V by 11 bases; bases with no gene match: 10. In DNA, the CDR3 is TGCGCCCGCCCAGGGGCAGGGGGAGATACGCAGTATTTT. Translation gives CARPGAGGDTQYF.

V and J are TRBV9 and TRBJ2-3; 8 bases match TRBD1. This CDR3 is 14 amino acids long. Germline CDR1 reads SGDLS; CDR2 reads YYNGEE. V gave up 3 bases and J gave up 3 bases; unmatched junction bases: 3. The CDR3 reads CASSGRGLTDTQYF. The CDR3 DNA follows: TGTGCCAGCAGCGGCAGGGGGCTAACAGATACGCAGTATTTT.

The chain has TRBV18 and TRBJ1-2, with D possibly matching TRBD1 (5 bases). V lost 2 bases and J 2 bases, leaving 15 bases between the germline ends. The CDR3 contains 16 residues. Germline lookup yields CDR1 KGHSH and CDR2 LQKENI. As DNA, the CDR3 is TGTGCCAGCTCACCAGAGATAGGCAGGGTAAACTATGGCTACACCTTC. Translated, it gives CASSPEIGRVNYGYTF.

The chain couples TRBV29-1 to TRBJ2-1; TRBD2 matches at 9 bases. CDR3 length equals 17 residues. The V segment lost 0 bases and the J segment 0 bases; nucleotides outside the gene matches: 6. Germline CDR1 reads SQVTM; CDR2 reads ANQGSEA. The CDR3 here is CSVEDHGSGSSYNEQFF. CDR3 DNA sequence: TGCAGCGTTGAAGATCATGGTAGCGGGAGCTCCTACAATGAGCAGTTCTTC.

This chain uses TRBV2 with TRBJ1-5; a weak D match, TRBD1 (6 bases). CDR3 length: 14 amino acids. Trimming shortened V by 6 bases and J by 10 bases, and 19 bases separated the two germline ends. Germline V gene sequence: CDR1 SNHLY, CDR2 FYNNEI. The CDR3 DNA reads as TGTGCCAGCAGCTTGGGGGGCCGGGGCCTCCCCCAGCATTTT. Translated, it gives CASSLGGRGLPQHF. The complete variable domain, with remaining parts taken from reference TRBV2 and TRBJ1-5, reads EPEVTQTPSHQVTQMGQEVILRCVPISNHLYFYWYRQILGQKVEFLVSFYNNEISEKSEIFDDQFSVERPDGSNFTLKIRSTKLEDSAMYFCASSLGGRGLPQHFGDGTRLSIL.

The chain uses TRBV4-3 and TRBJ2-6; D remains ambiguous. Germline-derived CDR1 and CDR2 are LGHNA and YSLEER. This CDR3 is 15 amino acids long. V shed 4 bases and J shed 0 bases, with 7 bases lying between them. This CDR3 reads CASSPGVSGANVLTF. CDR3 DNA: TGCGCCAGCAGCCCAGGAGTCTCTGGGGCCAACGTCCTGACTTTC.

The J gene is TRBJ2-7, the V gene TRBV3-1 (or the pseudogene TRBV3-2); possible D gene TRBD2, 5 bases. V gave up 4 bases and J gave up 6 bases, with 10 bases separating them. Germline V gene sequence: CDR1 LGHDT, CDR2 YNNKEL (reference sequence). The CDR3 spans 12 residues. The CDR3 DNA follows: TGTGCCAGCAGCCGGACTGCCGGCGAGCAGTACGTC. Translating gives CASSRTAGEQYV.

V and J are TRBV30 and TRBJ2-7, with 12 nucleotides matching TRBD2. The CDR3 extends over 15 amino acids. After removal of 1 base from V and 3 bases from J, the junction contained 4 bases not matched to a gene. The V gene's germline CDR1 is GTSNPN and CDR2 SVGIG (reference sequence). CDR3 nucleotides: TGTGCCTGGAGTGATCAACTAGCGGGAGGCTACGAGCAGTACGTC. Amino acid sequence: CAWSDQLAGGYEQYV.

The CDR3 nucleotides are TGTGCCATCAGTGAGTCGAAGGACAGTTCTTATAATTCACCCCTCCACTTT. This gives the protein CAISESKDSSYNSPLHF. The J gene is TRBJ1-6, the V gene TRBV10-3, with D possibly matching TRBD1 (6 bases). Germline V gene lookup returns CDR1 ENHRY and CDR2 SYGVKD. Trimming shortened V by 0 bases and J by 4 bases, and 13 bases separated the two germline ends. The CDR3 loop spans 17 amino acids.

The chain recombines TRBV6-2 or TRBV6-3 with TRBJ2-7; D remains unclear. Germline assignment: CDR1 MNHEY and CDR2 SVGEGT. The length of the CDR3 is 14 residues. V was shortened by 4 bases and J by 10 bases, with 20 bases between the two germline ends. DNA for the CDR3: TGTGCCAGCAGTTTATCGGGCGGAACCACAACCCAGTACTTC. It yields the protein CASSLSGGTTTQYF.

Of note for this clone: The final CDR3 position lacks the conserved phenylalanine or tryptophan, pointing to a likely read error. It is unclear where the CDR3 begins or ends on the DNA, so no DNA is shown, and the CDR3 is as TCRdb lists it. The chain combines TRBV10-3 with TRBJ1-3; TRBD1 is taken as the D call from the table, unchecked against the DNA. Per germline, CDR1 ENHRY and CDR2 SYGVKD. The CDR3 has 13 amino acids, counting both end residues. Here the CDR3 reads CAISEDPPPQLIL.

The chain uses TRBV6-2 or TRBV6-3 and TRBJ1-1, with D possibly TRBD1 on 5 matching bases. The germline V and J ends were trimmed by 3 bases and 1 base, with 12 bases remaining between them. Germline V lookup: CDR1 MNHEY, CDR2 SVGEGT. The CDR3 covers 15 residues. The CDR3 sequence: CASSYRKGENTEAFF. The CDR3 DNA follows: TGTGCCAGCAGTTATAGGAAAGGGGAGAACACTGAAGCTTTCTTT.

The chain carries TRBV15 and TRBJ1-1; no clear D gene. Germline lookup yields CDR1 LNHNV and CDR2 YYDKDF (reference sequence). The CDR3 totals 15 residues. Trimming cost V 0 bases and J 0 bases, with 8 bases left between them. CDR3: CATSRDGRMNTEAFF. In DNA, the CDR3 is TGTGCCACCAGCAGAGATGGCAGGATGAACACTGAAGCTTTCTTT.

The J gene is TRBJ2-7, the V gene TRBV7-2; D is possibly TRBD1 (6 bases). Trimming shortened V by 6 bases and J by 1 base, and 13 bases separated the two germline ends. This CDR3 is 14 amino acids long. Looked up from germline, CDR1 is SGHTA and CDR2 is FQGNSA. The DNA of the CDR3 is TGTGCCAGCAGGACTACAGGGTCATCCTACGAGCAGTACTTC. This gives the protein CASRTTGSSYEQYF. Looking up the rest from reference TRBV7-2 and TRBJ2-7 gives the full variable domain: GAGVSQSPSNKVTEKGKDVELRCDPISGHTALYWYRQSLGQGLEFLIYFQGNSAPDKSGLPSDRFSAERTGGSVSTLTIQRTQQEDSAVYLCASRTTGSSYEQYFGPGTRLTVT.

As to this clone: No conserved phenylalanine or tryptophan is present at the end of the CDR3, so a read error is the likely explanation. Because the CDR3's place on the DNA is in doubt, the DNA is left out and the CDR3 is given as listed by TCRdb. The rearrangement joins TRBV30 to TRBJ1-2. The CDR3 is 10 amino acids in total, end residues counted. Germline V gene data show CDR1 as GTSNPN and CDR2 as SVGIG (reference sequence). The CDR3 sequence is CAWSVGTAST.

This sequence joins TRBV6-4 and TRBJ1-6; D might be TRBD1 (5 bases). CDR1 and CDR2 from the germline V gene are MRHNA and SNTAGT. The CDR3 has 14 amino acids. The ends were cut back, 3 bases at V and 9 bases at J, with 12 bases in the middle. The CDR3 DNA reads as TGTGCCAGCAGTGAGGGAATTAGGGGTTCACCCCTCCACTTT. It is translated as CASSEGIRGSPLHF.

DNA of the CDR3: TGCGCCAGCAGCCAAGTAACCCGGGGCACTGAAGCTTTCTTT. Protein sequence: CASSQVTRGTEAFF. This sequence joins TRBV4-3 and TRBJ1-1; D remains ambiguous. CDR1 is LGHNA, CDR2 YSLEER, per germline. Trimming pared 1 base from V and 4 bases from J, leaving 10 bases between. The CDR3 has 14 residues.

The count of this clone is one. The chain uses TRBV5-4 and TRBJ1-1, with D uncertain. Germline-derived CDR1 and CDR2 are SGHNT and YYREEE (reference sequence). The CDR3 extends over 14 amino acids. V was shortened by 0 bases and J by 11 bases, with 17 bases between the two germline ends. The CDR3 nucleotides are TGTGCCAGCAGCTTGGACTCGGCAGGTCCGGGGGCTTTCTTT. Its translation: CASSLDSAGPGAFF. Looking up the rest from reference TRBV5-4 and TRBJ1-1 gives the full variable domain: ETGVTQSPTHLIKTRGQQVTLRCSSQSGHNTVSWYQQALGQGPQFIFQYYREEENGRGNFPPRFSGLQFPNYSSELNVNALELDDSALYLCASSLDSAGPGAFFGQGTRLTVV.